This T cell receptor (beta chain) stems from a study of blood T cells in healthy people across ages. Notes on the study in general: Unsorted PBMCs prevented conclusive naive versus antigen-experienced comparison. Older age went with lower TCR beta diversity per million T cells, in a roughly linear way.

CDR1 is SGHRS and CDR2 is YFSETQ in the germline V gene. V lost 4 bases to trimming and J lost 11 bases, with 13 bases between them. This CDR3 spans 12 amino acids. Using a J-beta primer mix together with a sample-barcoded 5' primer, a second PCR was run for roughly 6 to 12 cycles. TCRdb re-analysed the 5' RACE reads in MiXCR, keeping a single row per CDR3 protein. The table shows 1.4 million to 1.5 million distinct CDR3 sequences, with approximately 40% occurring only once. To note about this clonotype: Its antigen is unidentified.

The receptor's source is a woman aged 18-30 years in good health. Sequencing used blood. This chain joins TRBV5-1 and TRBJ2-1; perhaps TRBD2 as D (6 bases). CDR3 residues: CASSPLRDQQFF. The CDR3 DNA reads TGCGCCAGCAGCCCCTTGCGGGATCAGCAGTTCTTC.